A selection of T cell receptor beta chains follows, all from one sample in a study of T cell changes during pregnancy in multiple sclerosis. This table comes from immunoSEQ multiplex PCR, and its TCRdb copy is limited to in-frame clones, with some not included. The table shows under 150,000 clones, with 96% occurring only once. Specimen: peripheral blood, collected after pregnancy. These receptors all stem from a female donor with multiple sclerosis, enrolled in a pregnancy study. The CDR3 runs from the conserved cysteine through the conserved F or W. A D gene is named only where the DNA matches it firmly. Part of the rows lack a size; the others show once, few, many or a class for expanded clones.

clone_size	v_call	j_call	d_call	cdr3_nt	cdr3_aa
once	TRBV11-3	TRBJ1-2	-	TGTGCCAGCAGCTTAGCAGGGGTGGGAGGCTACACCTTC	CASSLAGVGGYTF
-	TRBV7-9	TRBJ2-1	-	TGTGCCAGCGGCGGGGATGGTAGCTCCTACAATGAGCAGTTCTTC	CASGGDGSSYNEQFF
once	TRBV28	TRBJ1-2	TRBD1	TGTGCCAGCACCCCGGGACAGGGCTTCTATGGCTACACCTTC	CASTPGQGFYGYTF
-	TRBV6-1	TRBJ2-1	TRBD2	TGTGCCAGCAGTCCGACTAGCTGGGGTGACAATGAGCAGTTCTTC	CASSPTSWGDNEQFF
-	TRBV4-1	TRBJ2-3	TRBD2	TGCGCCAGCAGCCTGGGACTAGTCACAGATACGCAGTATTTT	CASSLGLVTDTQYF
-	TRBV29-1	TRBJ1-4	-	TGCAGCGACAGTCTGACTACCGCTAGAAGTGTGGGAGGGGAAATAGCAACTAATGAAAAACTGTTTTTT	CSDSLTTARSVGGEIATNEKLFF
-	TRBV5-6	TRBJ2-3	-	TGTGCCAGCAGCCCCGCTAGCAACACAGAGTATTTT	CASSPASNTEYF
-	TRBV7-9	TRBJ2-1	TRBD2	TGTGCCAGCAGCTTCCGACTAGCGATATACAATGAGCAGTTCTTC	CASSFRLAIYNEQFF
-	TRBV29-1	TRBJ2-7	TRBD2	TGCAGCGTTCCAAGCGGGGTAAGCGGGGAGCAGTACTTC	CSVPSGVSGEQYF
-	TRBV28	TRBJ2-3	-	TGTGCCAGCAGTTTAGGTCTGCGGAGTGGAGTGTTATTTCGGGCAGATACGCAGTATTTT	CASSLGLRSGVLFRADTQYF
-	TRBV7-6	TRBJ2-1	TRBD2	TGTGCCAGCAGCTGGACTAGCTCCTACAATGAGCAGTTCTTC	CASSWTSSYNEQFF
-	TRBV6-1	TRBJ2-2	TRBD1	TGTGCCAGCAGTAATCAACAGGGGATCGGGGAGCTGTTTTTT	CASSNQQGIGELFF
-	TRBV5-1	TRBJ1-4	TRBD1	TGCGCCAGCAGCTTGGCAGAAACACAGGGGGAGGTTGAAAAACTGTTTTTT	CASSLAETQGEVEKLFF
-	TRBV28	TRBJ2-2	TRBD1	TGTGCCAGCAGTCCACTAAGGGGGCGGGTCGGGGAGCTGTTTTTT	CASSPLRGRVGELFF
-	TRBV19	TRBJ1-2	TRBD1	TGTGCCAGTAGTATCTGGTCCCAGGGGGCGCATGGCTACACCTTC	CASSIWSQGAHGYTF
-	TRBV4-3	TRBJ2-7	TRBD2	TGCGCCAGCAGCTCCGGGACTAGCGGGGCCCCCTACGAGCAGTACTTC	CASSSGTSGAPYEQYF
-	TRBV9	TRBJ2-1	TRBD2	TGTGCCAGCAGCGCACGGGGGACTAGATACAATGAGCAGTTCTTC	CASSARGTRYNEQFF
-	TRBV6-6	TRBJ1-1	-	TGTGCCGTGACAAACCCGAACACTGAAGCTTTCTTT	CAVTNPNTEAFF
once	TRBV19	TRBJ2-3	TRBD2	TGTGCCAGTAGTATGACTAGCGGGGAAACAGATACGCAGTATTTT	CASSMTSGETDTQYF